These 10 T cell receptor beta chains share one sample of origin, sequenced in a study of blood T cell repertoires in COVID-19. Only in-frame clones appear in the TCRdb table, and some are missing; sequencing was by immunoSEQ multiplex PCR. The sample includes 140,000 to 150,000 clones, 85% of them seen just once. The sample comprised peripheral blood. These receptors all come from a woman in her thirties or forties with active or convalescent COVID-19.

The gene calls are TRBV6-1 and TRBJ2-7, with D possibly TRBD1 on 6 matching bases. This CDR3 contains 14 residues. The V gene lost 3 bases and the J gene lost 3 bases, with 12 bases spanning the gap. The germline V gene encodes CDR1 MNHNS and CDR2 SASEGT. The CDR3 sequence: CASSDSGEDYEQYF. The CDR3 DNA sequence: TGTGCCAGCAGTGATTCAGGGGAAGACTACGAGCAGTACTTC.

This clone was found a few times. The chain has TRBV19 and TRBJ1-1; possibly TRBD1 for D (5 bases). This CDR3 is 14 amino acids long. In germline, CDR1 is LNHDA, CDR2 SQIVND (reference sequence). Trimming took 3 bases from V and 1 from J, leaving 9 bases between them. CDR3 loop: CASSIYQGNTEAFF. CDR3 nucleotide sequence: TGTGCCAGTAGTATTTATCAGGGGAACACTGAAGCTTTCTTT.

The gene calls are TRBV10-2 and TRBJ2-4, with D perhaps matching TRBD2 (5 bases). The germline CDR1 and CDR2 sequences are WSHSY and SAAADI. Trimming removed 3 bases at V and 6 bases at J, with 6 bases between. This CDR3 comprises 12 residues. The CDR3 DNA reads TGCGCCAGCAGTGACCGGGGAAACATTCAGTACTTC. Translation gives CASSDRGNIQYF.

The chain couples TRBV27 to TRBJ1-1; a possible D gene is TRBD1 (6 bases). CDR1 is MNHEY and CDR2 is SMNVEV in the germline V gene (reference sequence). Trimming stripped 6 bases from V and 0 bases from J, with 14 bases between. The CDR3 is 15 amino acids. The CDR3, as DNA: TGTGCCAGCAGCCCCAGGGGACCCATGAACACTGAAGCTTTCTTT. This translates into CASSPRGPMNTEAFF.

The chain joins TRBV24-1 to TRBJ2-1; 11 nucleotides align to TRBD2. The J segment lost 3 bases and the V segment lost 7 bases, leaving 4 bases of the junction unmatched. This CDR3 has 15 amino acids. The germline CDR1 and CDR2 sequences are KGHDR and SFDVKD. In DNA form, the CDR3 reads TGTGCCACCAGCACCGGGACTAGCGGCTACAATGAGCAGTTCTTC. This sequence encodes CATSTGTSGYNEQFF.

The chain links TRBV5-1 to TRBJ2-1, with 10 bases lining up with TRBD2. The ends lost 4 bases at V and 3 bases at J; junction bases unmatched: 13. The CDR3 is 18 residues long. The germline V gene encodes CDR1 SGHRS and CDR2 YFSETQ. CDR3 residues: CASSHALAGINNYNEQFF. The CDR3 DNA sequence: TGCGCCAGCAGCCACGCACTAGCGGGGATTAATAACTACAATGAGCAGTTCTTC.

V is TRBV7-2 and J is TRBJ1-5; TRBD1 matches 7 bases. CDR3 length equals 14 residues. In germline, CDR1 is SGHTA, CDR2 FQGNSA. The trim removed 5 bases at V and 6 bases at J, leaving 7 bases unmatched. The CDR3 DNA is TGTGCCAGCAGCCAAGACAGGGTCGGTCAGCCCCAGCATTTT. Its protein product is CASSQDRVGQPQHF. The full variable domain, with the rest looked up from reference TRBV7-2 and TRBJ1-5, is GAGVSQSPSNKVTEKGKDVELRCDPISGHTALYWYRQSLGQGLEFLIYFQGNSAPDKSGLPSDRFSAERTGGSVSTLTIQRTQQEDSAVYLCASSQDRVGQPQHFGDGTRLSIL.

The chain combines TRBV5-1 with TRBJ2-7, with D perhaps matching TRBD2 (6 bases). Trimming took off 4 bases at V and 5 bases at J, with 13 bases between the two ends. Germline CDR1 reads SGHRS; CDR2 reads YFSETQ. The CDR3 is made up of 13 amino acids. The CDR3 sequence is CASSPGTLDEQYF. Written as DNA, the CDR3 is TGCGCCAGCAGCCCCGGGACTCTCGACGAGCAGTACTTC.

CDR3 sequence (DNA): TGTGCCAGCAGTCCGACAGGGGCTCAGCCCCAGCATTTT. Its translation is CASSPTGAQPQHF. This rearrangement joins TRBV12-3 or TRBV12-4 to TRBJ1-5; 8 nucleotides match TRBD1. V shed 5 bases, J shed 6 bases, and the junction held 3 bases outside the gene matches. This CDR3 is 13 amino acids long.

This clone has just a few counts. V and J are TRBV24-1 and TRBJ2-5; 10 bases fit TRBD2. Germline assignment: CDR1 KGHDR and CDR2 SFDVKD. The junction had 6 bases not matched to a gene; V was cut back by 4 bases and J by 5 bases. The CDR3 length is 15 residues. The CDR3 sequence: CATSDPSGSFETQYF. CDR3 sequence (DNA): TGTGCCACCAGTGACCCTAGCGGGAGTTTCGAGACCCAGTACTTC.